This TCR beta chain is drawn from a study of blood T cell repertoires in COVID-19. Study information: In each case, the material was cDNA or gDNA derived from T cells, B-cell-depleted T cells, or PBMCs.

Assay: immunoSEQ multiplex PCR; the TCRdb copy retains only in-frame clones and omits some. The data contain hundreds of thousands of clones, just under 85% of them singletons. The ends lost 5 bases at V and 3 bases at J; junction bases unmatched: 2. CDR3 size: 14 residues. CDR1 is SEHNR and CDR2 is FQNEAQ in the germline V gene (reference sequence). This clone has more than one count but fewer than ten. This clonotype originated in a man aged 80 or over with acute or convalescent COVID-19. The chain joins TRBV7-9 to TRBJ2-2; 8 bases match TRBD2. The specimen was peripheral blood. The CDR3 protein is CASSRGGYTGELFF. For the CDR3, the DNA is TGTGCCAGCAGCCGCGGGGGGTACACCGGGGAGCTGTTTTTT. Full variable domain (missing parts from reference TRBV7-9 and TRBJ2-2): DTGVSQNPRHKITKRGQNVTFRCDPISEHNRLYWYRQTLGQGPEFLTYFQNEAQLEKSRLLSDRFSAERPKGSFSTLEIQRTEQGDSAMYLCASSRGGYTGELFFGEGSRLTVL.